These 9 T cell receptor beta chains came from one sample sequenced in a study of STAT5B mutations in CD4+ large granular lymphocyte leukemia. Produced via immunoSEQ multiplex PCR; TCRdb's table is partial and in-frame only. The table shows about 30,000 clones, with approximately 72% occurring only once. The sample consisted of CD4+ T cells from blood buffy coats. The source is a human donor in good health.

V and J are TRBV11-2 and TRBJ2-1; 9 nucleotides line up with TRBD2. CDR1 is SGHAT, CDR2 FQNNGV, per germline. The CDR3 sequence is 18 residues long. Germline trimming cut 4 bases from V and 0 bases from J; bases unmatched to any gene: 10. The CDR3 DNA follows: TGTGCCAGCAGCTCGGATCGGGGGCGGGGGGGCTCCTACAATGAGCAGTTCTTC. It codes for CASSSDRGRGGSYNEQFF.

This chain links TRBV7-2 with TRBJ1-2; D gene uncertain. The length of the CDR3 is 13 residues. Germline loops: CDR1 SGHTA, CDR2 FQGNSA. V lost 4 bases and J lost 7, with 13 bases in between. The CDR3 region has the DNA TGTGCCAGCAGCTCAGTAACCGGGGTTGGCTACACCTTC. It specifies CASSSVTGVGYTF.

V usage is TRBV10-2 and J usage is TRBJ1-1, with 7 positions matching TRBD1. V was pared by 6 bases and J by 1 base, with 5 bases of the junction left unmatched. Germline V gene sequence: CDR1 WSHSY, CDR2 SAAADI. The CDR3 runs 14 residues. DNA of the CDR3: TGCGCCAGCAGGCTGACAGGGCCGAACACTGAAGCTTTCTTT. Protein product: CASRLTGPNTEAFF.

This chain uses TRBV29-1 with TRBJ1-1, with a tentative D call TRBD1 (6 bases). Germline lookup yields CDR1 SQVTM and CDR2 ANQGSEA. This CDR3 comprises 12 residues. Between the trimmed V and J ends, which lost 6 bases and 4 bases, there was a span of 12 bases. Here the CDR3 DNA reads TGCAGCGTATACAGGGTGGGCACTGAAGCTTTCTTT. Its translation: CSVYRVGTEAFF.

The V and J genes are TRBV6-1 and TRBJ2-1, with TRBD2 matching 9 bases. J gave up 3 bases and V 6 bases, and 6 bases lay outside the gene matches. This CDR3 spans 15 amino acids. Germline CDR1 reads MNHNS; CDR2 reads SASEGT. In nucleotides, the CDR3 is TGTGCCAGCAGCATAGCGGGAGACAACTACAATGAGCAGTTCTTC. This codes for CASSIAGDNYNEQFF.

This clone came up a few times. The chain couples TRBV19 to TRBJ2-2; perhaps TRBD2 as D (7 bases). V was pared by 2 bases and J by 5 bases, with 18 bases between. The CDR3 loop spans 17 amino acids. The V gene's germline CDR1 is LNHDA and CDR2 SQIVND (reference sequence). The CDR3 region has the DNA TGTGCCAGTAGTATACAAGGGGGGGCCGCTGGGACCGGGGAGCTGTTTTTT. Residues: CASSIQGGAAGTGELFF.

The chain combines TRBV7-9 with TRBJ2-2, with D unclear. Germline V lookup: CDR1 SEHNR, CDR2 FQNEAQ (reference sequence). This CDR3 has 13 residues. V was pared by 1 base and J by 7 bases, with 7 bases between. CDR3 bases: TGTGCCAGCAGCTTAGGGTTGAACGGGGAGCTGTTTTTT. Its translation: CASSLGLNGELFF.

This clone has only a few counts. The V gene is TRBV4-2, the J gene TRBJ1-1; D gene ambiguous. Germline V CDR1 and CDR2: LGHNA, YNFKEQ. Trimming took off 0 bases at V and 2 bases at J, with 7 bases between the two ends. This CDR3 contains 14 residues. CDR3 coding DNA: TGTGCCAGCAGCCAAGACCCAGTAAACACTGAAGCTTTCTTT. This gives the protein CASSQDPVNTEAFF.

Concerning this clone: Sequence at one end of the junction differs from germline and may be a read error. CDR3 DNA sequence: TGTGCCAGCAGCCCAAAGAGTGAGGGGTTAAGCGTTGTCTTT. Its protein product is CASSPKSEGLSVVF. This chain links TRBV6-1 with TRBJ1-6; tentatively, D is TRBD1 (5 bases). There are 14 residues in the CDR3. CDR1 and CDR2 from the germline V gene are MNHNS and SASEGT.